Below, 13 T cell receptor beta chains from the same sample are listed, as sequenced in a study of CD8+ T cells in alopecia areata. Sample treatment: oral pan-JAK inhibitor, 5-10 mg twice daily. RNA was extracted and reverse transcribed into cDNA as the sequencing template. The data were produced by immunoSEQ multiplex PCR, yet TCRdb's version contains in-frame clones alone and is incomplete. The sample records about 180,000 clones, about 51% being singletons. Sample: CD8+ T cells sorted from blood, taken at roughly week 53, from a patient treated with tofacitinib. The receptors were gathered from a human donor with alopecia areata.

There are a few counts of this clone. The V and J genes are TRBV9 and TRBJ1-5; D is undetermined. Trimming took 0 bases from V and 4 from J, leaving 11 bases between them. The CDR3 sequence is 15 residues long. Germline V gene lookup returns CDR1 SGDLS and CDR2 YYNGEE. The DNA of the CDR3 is TGTGCCAGCAGCGTAGAGGGAGTAGGTAATCAGCCCCAGCATTTT. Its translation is CASSVEGVGNQPQHF.

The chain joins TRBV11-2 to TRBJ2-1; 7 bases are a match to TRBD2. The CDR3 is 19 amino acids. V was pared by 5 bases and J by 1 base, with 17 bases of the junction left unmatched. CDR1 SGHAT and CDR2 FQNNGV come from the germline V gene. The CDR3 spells CASSPGRAGSSRSYNEQFF. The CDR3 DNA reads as TGTGCCAGCAGCCCTGGACGAGCGGGGAGCTCCCGGTCCTACAATGAGCAGTTCTTC.

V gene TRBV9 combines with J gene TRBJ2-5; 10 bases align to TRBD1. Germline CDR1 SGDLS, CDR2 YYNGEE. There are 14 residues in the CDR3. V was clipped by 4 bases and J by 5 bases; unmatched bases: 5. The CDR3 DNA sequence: TGTGCCAGCAGCAGAGACAGGGGGCTTGAGACCCAGTACTTC. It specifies CASSRDRGLETQYF.

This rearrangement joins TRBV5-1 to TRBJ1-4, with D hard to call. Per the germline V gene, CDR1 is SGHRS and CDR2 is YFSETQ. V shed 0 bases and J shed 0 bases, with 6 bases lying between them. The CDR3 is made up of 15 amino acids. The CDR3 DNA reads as TGCGCCAGCAGCTTGGGGCAGCCAACTAATGAAAAACTGTTTTTT. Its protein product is CASSLGQPTNEKLFF.

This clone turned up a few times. The CDR3 loop is CASSQDSGGVAKNIQYF. The CDR3 nucleotides are TGCGCCAGCAGCCAAGATAGCGGGGGAGTAGCCAAAAACATTCAGTACTTC. The chain recombines TRBV4-1 with TRBJ2-4; 9 nucleotides align to TRBD2. V dropped 0 bases and J dropped 0; count of bases not matched to a gene: 3. Germline V CDR1 and CDR2: MGHRA, YSYEKL. The CDR3 runs 17 residues.

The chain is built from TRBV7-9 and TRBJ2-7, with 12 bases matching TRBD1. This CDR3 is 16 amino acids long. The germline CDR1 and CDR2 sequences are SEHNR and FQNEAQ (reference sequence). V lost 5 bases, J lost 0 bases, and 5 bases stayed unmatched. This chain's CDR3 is CASSRPGQGASYEQYF. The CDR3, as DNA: TGTGCCAGCAGCCGCCCGGGACAGGGGGCCTCCTACGAGCAGTACTTC. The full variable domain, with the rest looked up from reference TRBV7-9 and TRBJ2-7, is DTGVSQNPRHKITKRGQNVTFRCDPISEHNRLYWYRQTLGQGPEFLTYFQNEAQLEKSRLLSDRFSAERPKGSFSTLEIQRTEQGDSAMYLCASSRPGQGASYEQYFGPGTRLTVT.

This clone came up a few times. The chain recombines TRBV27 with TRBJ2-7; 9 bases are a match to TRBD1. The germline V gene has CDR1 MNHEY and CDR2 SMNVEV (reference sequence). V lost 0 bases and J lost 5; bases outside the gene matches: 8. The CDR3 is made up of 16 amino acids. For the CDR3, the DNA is TGTGCCAGCAGTTTATCGGGGGGGGACAGGGTAAACGAGCAGTACTTC. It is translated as CASSLSGGDRVNEQYF.

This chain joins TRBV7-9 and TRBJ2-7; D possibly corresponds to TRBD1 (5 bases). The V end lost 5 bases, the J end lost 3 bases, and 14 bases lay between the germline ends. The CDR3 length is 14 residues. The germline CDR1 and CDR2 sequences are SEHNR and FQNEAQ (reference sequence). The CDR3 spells CASSLDSIFYEQYF. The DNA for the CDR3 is TGTGCCAGCAGCCTAGACAGCATTTTCTACGAGCAGTACTTC.

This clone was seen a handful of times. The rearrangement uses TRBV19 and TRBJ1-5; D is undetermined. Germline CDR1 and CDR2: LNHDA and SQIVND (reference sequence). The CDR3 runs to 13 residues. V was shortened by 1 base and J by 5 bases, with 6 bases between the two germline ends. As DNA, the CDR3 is TGTGCCAGTAGTATAGCGGCACATCAGCCCCAGCATTTT. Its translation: CASSIAAHQPQHF.

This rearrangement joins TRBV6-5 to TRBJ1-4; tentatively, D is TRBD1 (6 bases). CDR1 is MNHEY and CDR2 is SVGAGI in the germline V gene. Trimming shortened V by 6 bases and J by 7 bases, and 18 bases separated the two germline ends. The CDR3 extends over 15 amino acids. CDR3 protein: CASSYRGLVGEKLFF. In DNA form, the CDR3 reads TGTGCCAGCAGCTATAGGGGGTTGGTCGGTGAAAAACTGTTTTTT.

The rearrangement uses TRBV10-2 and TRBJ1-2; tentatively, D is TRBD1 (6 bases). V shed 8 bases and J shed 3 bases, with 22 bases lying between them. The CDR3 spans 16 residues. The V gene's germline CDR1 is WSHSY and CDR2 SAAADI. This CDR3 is CASRGQGRLDYYGYTF. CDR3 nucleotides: TGCGCCAGCCGCGGGCAGGGGAGGTTGGATTACTATGGCTACACCTTC.

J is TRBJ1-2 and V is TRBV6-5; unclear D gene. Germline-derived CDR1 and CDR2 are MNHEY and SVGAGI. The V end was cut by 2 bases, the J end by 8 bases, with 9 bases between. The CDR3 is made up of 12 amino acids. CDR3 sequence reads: CASSYGGRGYTF. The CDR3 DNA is TGTGCCAGCAGTTACGGTGGTAGGGGCTACACCTTC.

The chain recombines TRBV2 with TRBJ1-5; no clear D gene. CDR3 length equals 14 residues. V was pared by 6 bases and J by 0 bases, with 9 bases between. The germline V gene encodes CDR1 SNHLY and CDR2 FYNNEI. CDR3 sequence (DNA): TGTGCCAGCAGGCCCCTTAATAGCAATCAGCCCCAGCATTTT. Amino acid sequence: CASRPLNSNQPQHF.